One and the same sample provided the 22 T cell receptor beta chains below, sequenced in a study of response to subunit inactivated influenza vaccine. Each CDR3 protein gets one entry after TCRdb re-called the RT-PCR reads with MiXCR. The sample lists 650,000 to 850,000 distinct CDR3 sequences, 11% to 15% occurring once. Source: PBMCs from blood, taken around two weeks before vaccination. The source of these receptors is a man over 45 who received an inactivated influenza vaccine.

J is TRBJ1-2 and V is TRBV11-1; D perhaps matches TRBD1 (5 bases). Trimming took off 3 bases at V and 3 bases at J, with 14 bases between the two ends. The CDR3 runs to 15 residues. Germline V gene data show CDR1 as SGHAT and CDR2 as FQDESV (reference sequence). For the CDR3, the DNA is TGTGCCAGCAGCTTTAGTGGTATACAGGACTATGGCTACACCTTC. Encoded protein: CASSFSGIQDYGYTF.

This clonotype is a singleton in its sample. This sequence joins TRBV6-2 or TRBV6-3 and TRBJ2-7; D perhaps matches TRBD1 (6 bases). Between the trimmed V and J ends, which lost 6 bases and 3 bases, there was a span of 18 bases. This CDR3 has 15 amino acids. Looked up from germline, CDR1 is MNHEY and CDR2 is SVGEGT. CDR3 DNA sequence: TGTGCCAGCAGCTCTGGACAGCGTACATACTACGAGCAGTACTTC. This translates into CASSSGQRTYYEQYF.

This clonotype was counted between two and nine times. The chain is built from TRBV6-5 and TRBJ1-2; perhaps TRBD1 as D (6 bases). The germline V and J ends were trimmed by 0 bases and 8 bases, with 16 bases remaining between them. Germline V gene data show CDR1 as MNHEY and CDR2 as SVGAGI. This CDR3 comprises 15 residues. The CDR3 here is CASSYSGGSLKGYTF. The CDR3, as DNA: TGTGCCAGCAGTTACTCAGGGGGTAGTTTAAAAGGCTACACCTTC.

The chain carries TRBV28 and TRBJ2-5; no clear D. V shed 3 bases and J shed 2 bases, with 13 bases lying between them. Germline CDR1 MDHEN, CDR2 SYDVKM. The CDR3 is 15 amino acids. CDR3 coding DNA: TGTGCCAGCAGTTTTGGGGTAGACGGACAAGAGACCCAGTACTTC. This codes for CASSFGVDGQETQYF.

This clonotype was detected ten times or more. The genes are TRBV5-1 and TRBJ2-1; D uncertain. Trimming took 5 bases from V and 0 from J, leaving 12 bases between them. The CDR3 has 15 amino acids. Germline V CDR1 and CDR2: SGHRS, YFSETQ. The CDR3 region is CASRALADSYNEQFF. The CDR3 coding sequence is TGCGCCAGCAGGGCCCTGGCCGACTCCTACAATGAGCAGTTCTTC.

This clonotype was observed a few times. The chain joins TRBV12-3 or TRBV12-4 to TRBJ2-5; D is unresolved. V shed 3 bases and J shed 5 bases, with 4 bases lying between them. There are 11 residues in the CDR3. As DNA, the CDR3 is TGTGCCAGCAGTTTCTACGAGACCCAGTACTTC. Translated, it gives CASSFYETQYF.

A few counts support this clonotype. This rearrangement joins TRBV28 to TRBJ1-5; TRBD1 might be the D (6 bases). Between the trimmed V and J ends, which lost 6 bases and 0 bases, there was a span of 12 bases. CDR1 MDHEN and CDR2 SYDVKM come from the germline V gene. There are 15 residues in the CDR3. The CDR3 protein is CASRGGAFSNQPQHF. In DNA form, the CDR3 reads TGTGCCAGCAGGGGGGGGGCCTTTAGCAATCAGCCCCAGCATTTT.

About this clonotype: A much larger clone is a single base away; this may be a read error. The chain recombines TRBV12-3 or TRBV12-4 with TRBJ2-5; perhaps D is TRBD1 or TRBD2 (5 bases each). This CDR3 contains 14 residues. The CDR3 spells CASSLLSGRETQHF. CDR3 nucleotides: TGTGCCAGCAGTTTGTTGTCGGGGCGAGAGACCCAGCACTTC.

This clonotype was seen more than once but under ten times. The chain is built from TRBV5-5 and TRBJ2-1; 8 bases match TRBD2. CDR3 length equals 15 residues. V shed 4 bases, J shed 4 bases, and the junction held 7 bases outside the gene matches. The germline V gene has CDR1 SGHKS and CDR2 YYEKEE (reference sequence). As DNA, the CDR3 is TGTGCCAGCAGCCGGACCACTAGCGGATACAATGAGCAGTTCTTC. This codes for CASSRTTSGYNEQFF.

This clonotype was counted many times. This chain uses TRBV29-1 with TRBJ2-1, with D perhaps assigned TRBD1 or TRBD2 (5 bases each). V was trimmed by 3 bases and J by 0 bases, leaving 18 bases between them. Germline-derived CDR1 and CDR2 are SQVTM and ANQGSEA. The CDR3 covers 17 residues. CDR3 region: CSVDLPGRMSSYNEQFF. CDR3 sequence (DNA): TGCAGCGTTGACCTACCGGGACGTATGAGCTCCTACAATGAGCAGTTCTTC.

This clonotype appeared a few times. The chain combines TRBV10-1 with TRBJ2-6, with D perhaps assigned TRBD1 or TRBD2 (5 bases each). The ends were cut back, 0 bases at V and 4 bases at J, with 10 bases in the middle. This CDR3 has 16 amino acids. Germline values: CDR1 WNHNN, CDR2 SYGVQD (reference sequence). The CDR3 DNA follows: TGCGCCAGCAGTGAGTCGGGGGTGGCAGGGGCCAACGTCCTGACTTTC. It specifies CASSESGVAGANVLTF.

The V gene is TRBV20-1, the J gene TRBJ2-1; possibly TRBD2 for D (5 bases). Germline loops: CDR1 DFQATT, CDR2 SNEGSKA (reference sequence). The CDR3 has 16 residues. V was pared by 1 base and J by 2 bases, with 15 bases between. The CDR3 DNA sequence: TGCAGTGCTAGAGTCGTGGACTCGCCTACCTACAATGAGCAGTTCTTC. The encoded protein is CSARVVDSPTYNEQFF.

Only a few counts were recorded for this clonotype. The CDR3 loop is CASSSEPGQGNEQYF. The CDR3 coding sequence is TGTGCCAGCAGCTCGGAACCGGGACAGGGTAACGAGCAGTACTTC. The V gene is TRBV7-8, the J gene TRBJ2-7; 9 bases fit TRBD1. V dropped 4 bases and J dropped 5; count of bases not matched to a gene: 9. Germline lookup yields CDR1 SGHVS and CDR2 FQNEAQ. The CDR3 sequence is 15 residues long.

V and J are TRBV4-1 and TRBJ2-5; the match to TRBD1 covers 9 bases. The CDR3 contains 17 residues. Germline loops: CDR1 MGHRA, CDR2 YSYEKL. Losses at the gene ends were 6 bases for V and 3 bases for J; bases not matched to a gene: 14. The CDR3 coding sequence is TGCGCCAGCAGAACAAGACCGGGACAGGGCCCCAAAGAGACCCAGTACTTC. The encoded protein is CASRTRPGQGPKETQYF.

The J gene is TRBJ2-1, the V gene TRBV4-3; 14 nucleotides line up with TRBD2. Trimming took 0 bases from V and 4 from J; bases not matched to a gene: 2. This CDR3 contains 17 residues. Germline CDR1 is LGHNA and CDR2 is YSLEER. CDR3 amino acids: CASSQDGLAGGYNEQFF. The CDR3 DNA sequence: TGCGCCAGCAGCCAAGATGGACTAGCGGGAGGTTACAATGAGCAGTTCTTC.

This clonotype was counted between two and nine times. This rearrangement joins TRBV5-1 to TRBJ2-2, with TRBD2 as a possible D gene (5 bases). V was clipped by 4 bases and J by 5 bases, with 15 bases between them. In germline, CDR1 is SGHRS, CDR2 YFSETQ. The CDR3 extends over 15 amino acids. The CDR3 region is CASSRDVRQTGELFF. As DNA, the CDR3 is TGCGCCAGCAGCCGGGATGTCAGGCAAACCGGGGAGCTGTTTTTT.

The V call is TRBV5-1, the J call TRBJ2-3; D call uncertain. The V gene lost 7 bases and the J gene lost 0 bases, with 9 bases spanning the gap. CDR3 length: 13 residues. In germline, CDR1 is SGHRS, CDR2 YFSETQ. The CDR3 coding sequence is TGCGCCAGCGTAGGACGGAGCACAGATACGCAGTATTTT. Its translation is CASVGRSTDTQYF.

This clonotype has ten or more counts. The genes are TRBV25-1 and TRBJ2-7; D unclear. From germline, CDR1 is MGHDK and CDR2 SYGVNS. Trimming shortened V by 6 bases and J by 5 bases, and 5 bases separated the two germline ends. The CDR3 runs to 10 residues. CDR3 sequence: CASSQNEQYF. The CDR3 bases are TGTGCCAGCAGCCAGAACGAGCAGTACTTC.

The chain joins TRBV28 to TRBJ2-1; 9 bases match TRBD1. The CDR3 spans 18 residues. With V trimmed by 5 bases and J by 0 bases, 11 bases remained unmatched. CDR1 and CDR2 (germline): MDHEN, SYDVKM. The CDR3 sequence is CASSGTGPQWSSYNEQFF. The CDR3 nucleotides read TGTGCCAGCAGTGGGACAGGGCCCCAGTGGAGCTCCTACAATGAGCAGTTCTTC. Full variable domain (outside the CDR3, taken from reference TRBV28 and TRBJ2-1): DVKVTQSSRYLVKRTGEKVFLECVQDMDHENMFWYRQDPGLGLRLIYFSYDVKMKEKGDIPEGYSVSREKKERFSLILESASTNQTSMYLCASSGTGPQWSSYNEQFFGPGTRLTVL.

CDR3 loop: CASRSEGTQYF. The CDR3 region has the DNA TGTGCCAGCAGGTCGGAGGGGACCCAGTACTTC. The chain links TRBV2 to TRBJ2-5, with D tentatively TRBD2 (6 bases). Looked up from germline, CDR1 is SNHLY and CDR2 is FYNNEI. V lost 6 bases to trimming and J lost 7 bases, with 9 bases between them. The CDR3 covers 11 residues.

This clonotype was detected a few times. The V call is TRBV7-6, the J call TRBJ2-1; D call uncertain. CDR3 size: 17 residues. The germline V and J ends were trimmed by 0 bases and 9 bases, with 21 bases remaining between them. Per the germline V gene, CDR1 is SGHVS and CDR2 is FNYEAQ. CDR3 residues: CASSLAWLPIGLGEQFF. The CDR3 DNA follows: TGTGCCAGCAGCTTAGCGTGGCTACCCATTGGTCTGGGTGAGCAGTTCTTC.

This clonotype has just a few counts. This chain connects TRBV15 to TRBJ1-5; TRBD1 matches at 11 bases. The J segment lost 1 base and the V segment lost 0 bases, leaving 11 bases of the junction unmatched. The germline CDR1 and CDR2 sequences are LNHNV and YYDKDF (reference sequence). The CDR3 loop spans 20 amino acids. The CDR3 bases are TGTGCCACCAGCAGAGAGTTCCTGGGACAGGGGGGCAAGAGCAATCAGCCCCAGCATTTT. As protein: CATSREFLGQGGKSNQPQHF.